This is a list of T cell receptor beta chains from one sample in a study of technical replicates of blood from a handful of donors. The protocol was immunoSEQ multiplex PCR, while the TCRdb copy is restricted to in-frame clones and leaves out a portion. The table lists over 55,000 clones, more than 70% of them singletons, with 5.2% in the top ten. The sequencing sample was made of PBMCs. The source of these receptors is a human donor in good health. Some clones in this sample may be carry-over from other donors' samples. Each CDR3 is given with its conserved first and last residue. D genes are given only for firm matches. Clone size appears in some rows only: once, few, many, or a class for an expanded clone.

j_gene: TRBJ2-5; d_gene: NA; abundance: NA; v_gene: TRBV7-9; len: 13; CDR3nt: TGTGCCAGCAGCTTAAGCGACCAAGAGACCCAGTACTTC; CDR3aa: CASSLSDQETQYF
j_gene: TRBJ2-7; d_gene: NA; abundance: NA; v_gene: TRBV10-3; len: 14; CDR3nt: TGTGCCATCAGTGAGGACAGAAGAAGCTACGAGCAGTACTTC; CDR3aa: CAISEDRRSYEQYF
j_gene: TRBJ2-7; d_gene: TRBD1; abundance: NA; v_gene: TRBV4-3; len: 15; CDR3nt: TGCGCCAGCAGCCAAGGGACAGGGGGCTCCTACGAGCAGTACTTC; CDR3aa: CASSQGTGGSYEQYF
j_gene: TRBJ2-3; d_gene: NA; abundance: NA; v_gene: TRBV30; len: 12; CDR3nt: TGTGCCTGGACCGGAGCCACAGATACGCAGTATTTT; CDR3aa: CAWTGATDTQYF
j_gene: TRBJ2-3; d_gene: TRBD1; abundance: NA; v_gene: TRBV4-3; len: 17; CDR3nt: TGCGCCAGCAGCCAAGGGACCCTCAGGGGGTCCACAGATACGCAGTATTTT; CDR3aa: CASSQGTLRGSTDTQYF
j_gene: TRBJ2-1; d_gene: TRBD2; abundance: NA; v_gene: TRBV7-6; len: 15; CDR3nt: TGTGCCAGCAGCTCGACTAGCGGGGGGGCGGTTGAGCAGTTCTTC; CDR3aa: CASSSTSGGAVEQFF
j_gene: TRBJ2-1; d_gene: NA; abundance: NA; v_gene: TRBV7-6; len: 14; CDR3nt: TGTGCCAGCAGCTTGGATCAGAGGTACAATGAGCAGTTCTTC; CDR3aa: CASSLDQRYNEQFF
j_gene: TRBJ1-5; d_gene: TRBD1; abundance: NA; v_gene: TRBV7-2; len: 15; CDR3nt: TGTGCCAGCAGCTTAGCGACAGGGGTAGGTCAGCCCCAGCATTTT; CDR3aa: CASSLATGVGQPQHF
j_gene: TRBJ1-5; d_gene: NA; abundance: NA; v_gene: TRBV28; len: 14; CDR3nt: TGTGCCAGCAGTCCATTAAGACAGAATCAGCCCCAGCATTTT; CDR3aa: CASSPLRQNQPQHF
j_gene: TRBJ2-3; d_gene: TRBD1; abundance: NA; v_gene: TRBV6-1; len: 16; CDR3nt: TGTGCCAGCAGTGAGTGGACAGGACCCTCCACAGATACGCAGTATTTT; CDR3aa: CASSEWTGPSTDTQYF
j_gene: TRBJ1-1; d_gene: TRBD1; abundance: NA; v_gene: TRBV19; len: 20; CDR3nt: TGTGCCAGTAGTATAATAGCCCCGGGACAGGGAGGTAGAGGCGACACTGAAGCTTTCTTT; CDR3aa: CASSIIAPGQGGRGDTEAFF
j_gene: TRBJ2-6; d_gene: TRBD2; abundance: NA; v_gene: TRBV5-4; len: 15; CDR3nt: TGTGCCAGCAGCCCCGGGGGGTCTGGGGCCAACGTCCTGACTTTC; CDR3aa: CASSPGGSGANVLTF
j_gene: TRBJ2-5; d_gene: NA; abundance: NA; v_gene: TRBV4-2; len: 14; CDR3nt: TGTGCCAGCAGCCAAGCAGGGGTGGGAGAGACCCAGTACTTC; CDR3aa: CASSQAGVGETQYF
j_gene: TRBJ2-2; d_gene: TRBD1; abundance: NA; v_gene: TRBV19; len: 16; CDR3nt: TGTGCCAGTAGTATCCCTCCGGGACAGGGGTCCGGGGAGCTGTTTTTT; CDR3aa: CASSIPPGQGSGELFF
j_gene: TRBJ2-1; d_gene: NA; abundance: NA; v_gene: TRBV10-2; len: 15; CDR3nt: TGCGCCAGCAGTGAGCGGGGTGAGGGTTACAATGAGCAGTTCTTC; CDR3aa: CASSERGEGYNEQFF
j_gene: TRBJ1-2; d_gene: NA; abundance: NA; v_gene: TRBV10-2; len: 13; CDR3nt: TGCGCCAGCAGTGAGTGGACAGCCTATGGCTACACCTTC; CDR3aa: CASSEWTAYGYTF
j_gene: TRBJ1-1; d_gene: TRBD1; abundance: NA; v_gene: TRBV10-2; len: 16; CDR3nt: TGCGCCAGCAGTGACACCCGGGACAGGGGTCTAACTGAAGCTTTCTTT; CDR3aa: CASSDTRDRGLTEAFF
j_gene: TRBJ1-6; d_gene: NA; abundance: few; v_gene: TRBV6-5; len: 16; CDR3nt: TGTGCCAGCAGTTACTTTTGGCCAAGGGGTAATTCACCCCTCCACTTT; CDR3aa: CASSYFWPRGNSPLHF
j_gene: TRBJ1-3; d_gene: NA; abundance: NA; v_gene: TRBV18; len: 15; CDR3nt: TGTGCCAGCTCACCAGTCAGGTTCTCTGGAAACACCATATATTTT; CDR3aa: CASSPVRFSGNTIYF
j_gene: TRBJ1-1; d_gene: TRBD1; abundance: NA; v_gene: TRBV30; len: 14; CDR3nt: TGTGCCTGGAGGGGGACAGGGGGGTGGACTGAAGCTTTCTTT; CDR3aa: CAWRGTGGWTEAFF
j_gene: TRBJ2-1; d_gene: NA; abundance: once; v_gene: TRBV6-7; len: 15; CDR3nt: TGTGCCAGCAGTTACTCGGAACGGGTCAACAATGAGCAGTTCTTC; CDR3aa: CASSYSERVNNEQFF
j_gene: TRBJ1-3; d_gene: NA; abundance: NA; v_gene: TRBV18; len: 15; CDR3nt: TGTGCCAGCTCAGAGGGACATATCTCTGGAAACACCATATATTTT; CDR3aa: CASSEGHISGNTIYF
j_gene: TRBJ1-2; d_gene: NA; abundance: NA; v_gene: TRBV5-6; len: 15; CDR3nt: TGTGCCAGCAGCCTCGGACTCCTCGGGAACTATGGCTACACCTTC; CDR3aa: CASSLGLLGNYGYTF
j_gene: TRBJ2-6; d_gene: TRBD1; abundance: NA; v_gene: TRBV18; len: 18; CDR3nt: TGTGCCAGCTCACCCCCGGGACAGGGCCTCTCTGGGGCCAACGTCCTGACTTTC; CDR3aa: CASSPPGQGLSGANVLTF
j_gene: TRBJ2-7; d_gene: NA; abundance: NA; v_gene: TRBV4-3; len: 17; CDR3nt: TGCGCCAGCAGCCAATTGCTAGCGCGAGACATCTCCTACGAGCAGTACTTC; CDR3aa: CASSQLLARDISYEQYF
j_gene: TRBJ1-2; d_gene: NA; abundance: NA; v_gene: TRBV4-1; len: 14; CDR3nt: TGCGCCAGCAGCCAAGATCTGGGGGCGCGAGGCTACACCTTC; CDR3aa: CASSQDLGARGYTF
j_gene: TRBJ1-4; d_gene: TRBD1; abundance: NA; v_gene: TRBV5-4; len: 14; CDR3nt: TGTGCCAGCAGCCCGACAGGGGGCGACGAAAAACTGTTTTTT; CDR3aa: CASSPTGGDEKLFF
j_gene: TRBJ2-1; d_gene: TRBD2; abundance: once; v_gene: TRBV29-1; len: 14; CDR3nt: TGCAGCGTTGAAAGGGAGGGCCTCTACAATGAGCAGTTCTTC; CDR3aa: CSVEREGLYNEQFF
j_gene: TRBJ1-5; d_gene: NA; abundance: NA; v_gene: TRBV18; len: 14; CDR3nt: TGTGCCAGCTCACCCTCGGGTAGCAATCAGCCCCAGCATTTT; CDR3aa: CASSPSGSNQPQHF
j_gene: TRBJ1-1; d_gene: TRBD1; abundance: few; v_gene: TRBV5-1; len: 20; CDR3nt: TGCGCCAGCAGCTCGCCGGGACAGGGGTCTCTAGGAGGCATGAACACTGAAGCTTTCTTT; CDR3aa: CASSSPGQGSLGGMNTEAFF
j_gene: TRBJ2-7; d_gene: NA; abundance: NA; v_gene: TRBV27; len: 12; CDR3nt: TGTGCCAGCAGTCGCGCGGGGTACGAGCAGTACTTC; CDR3aa: CASSRAGYEQYF
j_gene: TRBJ2-5; d_gene: NA; abundance: NA; v_gene: TRBV4-3; len: 16; CDR3nt: TGCGCCAGCAGCCAAGCCGGGGGGCCAAGCCAAGAGACCCAGTACTTC; CDR3aa: CASSQAGGPSQETQYF
j_gene: TRBJ2-3; d_gene: TRBD1; abundance: NA; v_gene: TRBV4-3; len: 14; CDR3nt: TGCGCCAGCAGCCGAAGGACAGGGTCAGATACGCAGTATTTT; CDR3aa: CASSRRTGSDTQYF
j_gene: TRBJ1-2; d_gene: NA; abundance: NA; v_gene: TRBV18; len: 16; CDR3nt: TGTGCCAGCTCACAAGTCTGGTCGGGGGTTAACTATGGCTACACCTTC; CDR3aa: CASSQVWSGVNYGYTF
j_gene: TRBJ1-4; d_gene: TRBD1; abundance: NA; v_gene: TRBV4-3; len: 16; CDR3nt: TGCGCCAGCAGCCTCGGGACAGGGGGCGCTGGAGAAAAACTGTTTTTT; CDR3aa: CASSLGTGGAGEKLFF
j_gene: TRBJ2-2; d_gene: NA; abundance: NA; v_gene: TRBV29-1; len: 12; CDR3nt: TGCAGCGTTGGGGCAAACACCGGGGAGCTGTTTTTT; CDR3aa: CSVGANTGELFF
j_gene: TRBJ1-6; d_gene: NA; abundance: few; v_gene: TRBV4-3; len: 17; CDR3nt: TGCGCCAGCAGCCAAGATGCGGCAGCCTTTAGTGATTCACCCCTCCACTTT; CDR3aa: CASSQDAAAFSDSPLHF
j_gene: TRBJ1-1; d_gene: TRBD1; abundance: few; v_gene: TRBV18; len: 14; CDR3nt: TGTGCCAGCTCACCCGATCAGGGGGGCACTGAAGCTTTCTTT; CDR3aa: CASSPDQGGTEAFF
j_gene: TRBJ1-2; d_gene: TRBD1; abundance: NA; v_gene: TRBV10-1; len: 14; CDR3nt: TGCGCCAGCAGATCCGACAGGGGGAACTATGGCTACACCTTC; CDR3aa: CASRSDRGNYGYTF
j_gene: TRBJ1-6; d_gene: NA; abundance: NA; v_gene: TRBV27; len: 16; CDR3nt: TGTGCCAGCAGTTTTTATAGGGAGGGGGGTAATTCACCCCTCCACTTT; CDR3aa: CASSFYREGGNSPLHF
j_gene: TRBJ2-1; d_gene: TRBD2; abundance: NA; v_gene: TRBV6-6; len: 15; CDR3nt: TGTGCCAGCAGGCCAGGCGGGAGGGCCCGGAATGAGCAGTTCTTC; CDR3aa: CASRPGGRARNEQFF